These 18 T cell receptor beta chains originate from one sample sequenced in a study of STAT5B mutations in CD4+ large granular lymphocyte leukemia. Repertoires were generated with immunoSEQ multiplex PCR, while TCRdb's copy carries only in-frame clones and drops some. The sample yields 25,000 to 30,000 clones, just under 75% seen once. Sequenced material: CD4+ T cells from blood buffy coats. All receptors come from a human donor in good health.

Concerning this clone: At the DNA level, this CDR3 is encoded by other sequences in the same sample as well. The chain uses TRBV30 and TRBJ1-2; D possibly corresponds to TRBD1 (5 bases). The length of the CDR3 is 12 residues. Between the trimmed V and J ends, which lost 1 base and 11 bases, there was a span of 14 bases. The germline V gene encodes CDR1 GTSNPN and CDR2 SVGIG (reference sequence). For the CDR3, the DNA is TGTGCCTGGAGTGAGCAGGGCGGGGGTTACACCTTC. Amino acid sequence: CAWSEQGGGYTF.

This chain joins TRBV7-6 and TRBJ2-7; the D is unclear. V shed 3 bases and J shed 1 base, with 10 bases lying between them. This CDR3 is built from 14 residues. In germline, CDR1 is SGHVS, CDR2 FNYEAQ. The CDR3 bases are TGTGCCAGCAGCTTTGAGGAAATGTCCTACGAGCAGTACTTC. This gives the protein CASSFEEMSYEQYF.

This clone has just one count. This chain joins TRBV6-5 and TRBJ2-7; 13 nucleotides match TRBD2. Trimming at V came to 1 base and at J to 7 bases, leaving 7 bases not matched to a gene. This CDR3 comprises 16 residues. Per germline, CDR1 MNHEY and CDR2 SVGAGI. CDR3 in DNA: TGTGCCAGCAGTTACTTGACTAGCGGGAGGCCGGGGGAGCAGTACTTC. Translating it yields CASSYLTSGRPGEQYF.

This rearrangement joins TRBV7-9 to TRBJ2-1, with 13 bases identical to TRBD2. Germline trimming cut 8 bases from V and 6 bases from J; bases unmatched to any gene: 1. This CDR3 contains 13 residues. Looked up from germline, CDR1 is SEHNR and CDR2 is FQNEAQ (reference sequence). The CDR3 spells CASGLAGVNEQFF. CDR3 nucleotide sequence: TGTGCCAGCGGACTAGCGGGAGTCAATGAGCAGTTCTTC.

The rearrangement joins TRBV9 to TRBJ2-1; D is unresolved. CDR3 length: 15 amino acids. V was shortened by 2 bases and J by 5 bases, with 14 bases between the two germline ends. In germline, CDR1 is SGDLS, CDR2 YYNGEE. CDR3 amino acids: CASSVSGVPHNEQFF. The CDR3, as DNA: TGTGCCAGCAGCGTCTCAGGAGTGCCACACAATGAGCAGTTCTTC.

This clone was observed a single time. CDR3 sequence reads: CASSYREDQPQHF. The CDR3 nucleotides are TGTGCCAGCAGCTACAGGGAGGACCAGCCCCAGCATTTT. The rearrangement uses TRBV7-2 and TRBJ1-5, with D perhaps matching TRBD1 (6 bases). CDR1 and CDR2 (germline): SGHTA, FQGNSA. Trimming removed 4 bases at V and 7 bases at J, with 11 bases between. This CDR3 has 13 residues. Based on the CDR3 plus reference TRBV7-2 and TRBJ1-5, the full variable domain is GAGVSQSPSNKVTEKGKDVELRCDPISGHTALYWYRQSLGQGLEFLIYFQGNSAPDKSGLPSDRFSAERTGGSVSTLTIQRTQQEDSAVYLCASSYREDQPQHFGDGTRLSIL.

A few counts support this clone. The chain joins TRBV5-1 to TRBJ2-7; 8 bases align to TRBD2. Germline values: CDR1 SGHRS, CDR2 YFSETQ. V lost 0 bases and J lost 4; bases outside the gene matches: 6. The CDR3 is 15 amino acids. The CDR3 here is CASSLAGGGGYEQYF. The CDR3 region has the DNA TGCGCCAGCAGCTTGGCCGGGGGGGGTGGTTACGAGCAGTACTTC.

This chain links TRBV19 with TRBJ1-5, with TRBD1 as a possible D gene (6 bases). The CDR3 is made up of 13 amino acids. The ends were cut back, 3 bases at V and 9 bases at J, with 12 bases in the middle. Germline V gene data show CDR1 as LNHDA and CDR2 as SQIVND (reference sequence). In DNA, the CDR3 is TGTGCCAGTAGTATCCGAGGGGGGAGGCCCCAGCATTTT. As protein: CASSIRGGRPQHF.

This chain links TRBV19 with TRBJ1-5, with no clear D. CDR1 is LNHDA and CDR2 is SQIVND in the germline V gene (reference sequence). V shed 5 bases and J shed 0 bases, with 11 bases lying between them. This CDR3 has 15 amino acids. The chain's CDR3 is CASSAGSFSNQPQHF. The CDR3 coding sequence is TGTGCCAGTAGTGCCGGGTCCTTTAGCAATCAGCCCCAGCATTTT. Full variable domain (outside the CDR3, taken from reference TRBV19 and TRBJ1-5): DGGITQSPKYLFRKEGQNVTLSCEQNLNHDAMYWYRQDPGQGLRLIYYSQIVNDFQKGDIAEGYSVSREKKESFPLTVTSAQKNPTAFYLCASSAGSFSNQPQHFGDGTRLSIL.

This sequence joins TRBV19 and TRBJ2-3; the match to TRBD2 covers 9 bases. The CDR3 is made up of 16 amino acids. Germline V lookup: CDR1 LNHDA, CDR2 SQIVND (reference sequence). Trimming cost V 2 bases and J 2 bases; bases outside gene matches: 5. CDR3 DNA: TGTGCCAGTAGTATATCTCTAGCGGGAAACACAGATACGCAGTATTTT. It specifies CASSISLAGNTDTQYF.

The V and J genes are TRBV19 and TRBJ1-6; TRBD1 matches at 7 bases. Looked up from germline, CDR1 is LNHDA and CDR2 is SQIVND (reference sequence). J lost 7 bases, V lost 5 bases, and 8 bases had no gene match. There are 15 residues in the CDR3. The CDR3 sequence: CASSSPGQRNSPLHF. The CDR3 nucleotides read TGTGCCAGTAGTTCCCCGGGACAGAGGAATTCACCCCTCCACTTT.

The rearrangement uses TRBV12-5 and TRBJ2-5, with D hard to call. Trimming left V 3 bases short and J 5 bases short, with 13 bases between. Germline-derived CDR1 and CDR2 are LGHNT and FRNRAP. CDR3 size: 14 residues. The CDR3 DNA is TGTGCTAGTGGTTTAGGGTCGTTGGGTGAGACCCAGTACTTC. Protein: CASGLGSLGETQYF.

The chain recombines TRBV6-6 with TRBJ2-1; 11 bases are shared with TRBD2. Trimming at V came to 2 bases and at J to 5 bases, leaving 2 bases not matched to a gene. The CDR3 is 15 amino acids. Looked up from germline, CDR1 is MNHNY and CDR2 is SVGAGI (reference sequence). DNA for the CDR3: TGTGCCAGCAGTTACCCGACTAGCGGGAACAATGAGCAGTTCTTC. Translated: CASSYPTSGNNEQFF.

The table lists this clone with a few counts. The chain carries TRBV30 and TRBJ1-4, with D unresolved. The ends were cut back, 4 bases at V and 0 bases at J, with 6 bases in the middle. This CDR3 is 13 amino acids long. From germline, CDR1 is GTSNPN and CDR2 SVGIG (reference sequence). The CDR3 region has the DNA TGTGCCTGGACCACCGCAACTAATGAAAAACTGTTTTTT. Residues: CAWTTATNEKLFF. Full variable domain (outside the CDR3, taken from reference TRBV30 and TRBJ1-4): SQTIHQWPATLVQPVGSPLSLECTVEGTSNPNLYWYRQAAGRGLQLLFYSVGIGQISSEVPQNLSASRPQDRQFILSSKKLLLSDSGFYLCAWTTATNEKLFFGSGTQLSVL.

On this clone: The junction and the germline gene differ at one end; a read error may be behind it. This rearrangement joins TRBV7-2 to TRBJ2-7; TRBD2 matches 9 bases. Germline loops: CDR1 SGHTA, CDR2 FQGNSA. CDR3 length equals 19 residues. The CDR3 DNA follows: TGTGCCAGCAGCTTAGCGTTTCGGCGGGAGGGGCACCTGCGCTACAAGCAGTACTTC. Translation gives CASSLAFRREGHLRYKQYF.

The chain carries TRBV14 and TRBJ1-1; D is uncertain. V was cut by 0 bases and J by 4 bases, with 12 bases left in between. The CDR3 sequence is 15 residues long. CDR1 SGHDN and CDR2 FVKESK come from the germline V gene. The chain's CDR3 is CASSQDLKTSTEAFF. In DNA form, the CDR3 reads TGTGCCAGCAGCCAAGATCTCAAGACCTCCACTGAAGCTTTCTTT.

The chain links TRBV5-1 to TRBJ2-7; 7 bases agree with TRBD2. Germline values: CDR1 SGHRS, CDR2 YFSETQ. This CDR3 is 14 amino acids long. Trimming removed 4 bases from V and 3 bases from J; junction bases left unmatched: 7. CDR3: CASSLRLADYEQYF. The CDR3 DNA reads as TGCGCCAGCAGCCTCCGACTAGCAGACTACGAGCAGTACTTC.

The chain couples TRBV4-3 to TRBJ2-5; 10 nucleotides match TRBD2. Trimming at V came to 3 bases and at J to 1 base, leaving 8 bases not matched to a gene. This CDR3 has 17 amino acids. Per germline, CDR1 LGHNA and CDR2 YSLEER. CDR3 amino acids: CASSQGVAGGLQETQYF. DNA of the CDR3: TGCGCCAGCAGCCAGGGTGTAGCGGGAGGCCTCCAAGAGACCCAGTACTTC.